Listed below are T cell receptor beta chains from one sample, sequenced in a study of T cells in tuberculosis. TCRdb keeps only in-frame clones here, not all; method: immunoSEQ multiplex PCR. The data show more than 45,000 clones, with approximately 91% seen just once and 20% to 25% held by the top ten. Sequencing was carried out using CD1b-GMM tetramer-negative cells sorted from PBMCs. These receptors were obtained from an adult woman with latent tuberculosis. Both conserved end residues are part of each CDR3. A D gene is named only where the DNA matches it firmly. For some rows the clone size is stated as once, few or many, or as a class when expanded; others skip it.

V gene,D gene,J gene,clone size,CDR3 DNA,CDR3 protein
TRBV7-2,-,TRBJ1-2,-,TGTGCCAGCAGCTTAGGGGGCCGGGTAAGGGTAGATGGCTACACCTTC,CASSLGGRVRVDGYTF
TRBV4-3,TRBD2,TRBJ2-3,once,TGCGCCAGCAGCCGGACACAAAGGACTAGGTGGGGCACAGATACGCAGTATTTT,CASSRTQRTRWGTDTQYF
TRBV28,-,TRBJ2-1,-,TGTGCCAGCAGTCCCCGGAGCAGCGATGAGCAGTTCTTC,CASSPRSSDEQFF
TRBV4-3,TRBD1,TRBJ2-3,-,TGCGCCAGCAGCGACCAACAGGGGACGCAGTATTTT,CASSDQQGTQYF
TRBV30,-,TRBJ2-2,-,TGTGCCTGGACCCGAGACTCCCCGGAGCTGTTTTTT,CAWTRDSPELFF
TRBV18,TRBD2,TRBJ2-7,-,TGTGCCAGCGCGGATGGGAGGGCCCCCCGCGAGCAGTACTTC,CASADGRAPREQYF
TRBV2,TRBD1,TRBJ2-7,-,TGTGCCAGCAGTGTAACAGGGGGCGCGTACGAGCAGTACTTC,CASSVTGGAYEQYF
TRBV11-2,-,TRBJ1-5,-,TGTGCCAGCAGCATTAGTAGCTTGGCGAGTCAGCCCCAGCATTTT,CASSISSLASQPQHF
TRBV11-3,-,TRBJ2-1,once,TGTGCCAGCAGCCCCCTGGGGGGAGAAGTTGGTGAGCAGTTCTTC,CASSPLGGEVGEQFF
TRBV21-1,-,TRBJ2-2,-,TGTGCCAGCAGCAAAGCGGGGAGTCCCGGGGAGCTGTTTTTT,CASSKAGSPGELFF
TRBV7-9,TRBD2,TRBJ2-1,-,TGTGCCAGCAGCGATAGCGGGGACAATGAGCAGTTCTTC,CASSDSGDNEQFF
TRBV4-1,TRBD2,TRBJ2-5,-,TGCGCCAGCAGCCAAGATCCCCCGTCTAGCGGGGGGGCCAGTGAGACCCAGTACTTC,CASSQDPPSSGGASETQYF
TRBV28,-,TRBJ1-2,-,TGTGCCAGCAGTTTAGGGACTGCCGAGCTCTATGGCTACACCTTC,CASSLGTAELYGYTF
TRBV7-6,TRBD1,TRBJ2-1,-,TGTGCCAGCAGCTTAGCCCCCTTAGACAGGGGTCCCAATGAGCAGTTCTTC,CASSLAPLDRGPNEQFF
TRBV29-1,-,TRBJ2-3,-,TGCAGCGTTGAAAATCAGGGCACAGATACGCAGTATTTT,CSVENQGTDTQYF
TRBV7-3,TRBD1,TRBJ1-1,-,TGTGCCAGCAGCTTAAAGCCGGGACAGGGACCGAACACTGAAGCTTTCTTT,CASSLKPGQGPNTEAFF
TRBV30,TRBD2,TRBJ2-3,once,TGTGCCTGGAGTGTATTAGCGGGAGGGATAGATACGCAGTATTTT,CAWSVLAGGIDTQYF
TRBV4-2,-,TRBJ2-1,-,TGTGCCAGCAGCCCGACGGGCAATGAGCAGTTCTTC,CASSPTGNEQFF
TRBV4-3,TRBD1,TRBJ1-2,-,TGCGCCAGCAGCCAAGATCCAGGGGGCAGCTATGGCTACACCTTC,CASSQDPGGSYGYTF
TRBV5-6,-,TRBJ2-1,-,TGTGCCAGCAGCTTTTGGTCTTCGCTATCTAACAATGAGCAGTTCTTC,CASSFWSSLSNNEQFF
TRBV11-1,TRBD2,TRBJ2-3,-,TGTGCCAGCAACCCCACTAGCGGGAGGGCTAAAGATACGCAGTATTTT,CASNPTSGRAKDTQYF
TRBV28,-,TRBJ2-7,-,TGTGCCAGCTCTATCCCTACTACTCTAACTACGAAGTACTTC,CASSIPTTLTTKYF
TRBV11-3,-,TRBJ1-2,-,TGTGCCAGCAGCCATCCCGGAGTATTGGGTGGCTACACCTTC,CASSHPGVLGGYTF
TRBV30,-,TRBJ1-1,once,TGTGCCTGGAGTGTAATCAGGCACACCGAAGCTTTCTTT,CAWSVIRHTEAFF
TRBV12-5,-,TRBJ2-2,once,TGTGCTAGTGGGCCCTATTACAGGGTTGGGACCGGGGAGCTGTTTTTT,CASGPYYRVGTGELFF
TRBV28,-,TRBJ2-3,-,TGTGCCAGCATCCCTACTAGAGCAGATACGCAGTATTTT,CASIPTRADTQYF
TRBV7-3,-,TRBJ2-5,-,TGTGCCAGCAGCTTAACGAACGGCCGCGGAGAGACCCAGTACTTC,CASSLTNGRGETQYF
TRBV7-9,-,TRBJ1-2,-,TGTGCCAGCAGCTTAGATACGAACTATGGCCACACCTTC,CASSLDTNYGHTF
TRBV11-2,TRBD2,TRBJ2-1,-,TGTGCCAGCAGCCCGGGACTAGCAAAGGGGGGCGCCTACAATGAGCAGTTCTTC,CASSPGLAKGGAYNEQFF
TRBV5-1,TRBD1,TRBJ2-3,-,TGCGCCAGCAGCTTGAGCATGAACAGGGGTTTCACAGATACGCAGTATTTT,CASSLSMNRGFTDTQYF
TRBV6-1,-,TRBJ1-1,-,TGTGCCAGCAGTGAAGGAATCGAGGGCTCAACTGAAGCTTTCTTT,CASSEGIEGSTEAFF
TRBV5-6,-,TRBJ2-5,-,TGTGCCAGCAGCTTGGACTGGGGAGTAAGACAAGAGACCCAGTACTTC,CASSLDWGVRQETQYF
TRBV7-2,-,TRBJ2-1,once,TGTGCCAGCAGCTCGCCGACGGGGAGCTCCTACAATGAGCAGTTCTTC,CASSSPTGSSYNEQFF